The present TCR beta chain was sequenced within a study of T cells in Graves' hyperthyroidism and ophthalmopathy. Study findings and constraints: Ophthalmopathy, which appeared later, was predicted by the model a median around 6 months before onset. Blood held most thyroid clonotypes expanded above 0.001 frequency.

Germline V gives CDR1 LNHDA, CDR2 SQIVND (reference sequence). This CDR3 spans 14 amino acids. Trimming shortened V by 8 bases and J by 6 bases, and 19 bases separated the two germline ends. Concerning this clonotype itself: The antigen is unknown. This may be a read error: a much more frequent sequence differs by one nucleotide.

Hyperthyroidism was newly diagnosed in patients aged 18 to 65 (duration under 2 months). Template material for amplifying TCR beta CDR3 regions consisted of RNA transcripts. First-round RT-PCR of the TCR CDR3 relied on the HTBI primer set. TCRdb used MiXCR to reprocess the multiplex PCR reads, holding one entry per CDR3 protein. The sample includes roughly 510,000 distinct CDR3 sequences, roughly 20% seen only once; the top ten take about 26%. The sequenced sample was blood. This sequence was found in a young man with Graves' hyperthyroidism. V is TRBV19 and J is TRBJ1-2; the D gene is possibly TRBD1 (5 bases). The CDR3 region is CASGPPTRGHGYTF. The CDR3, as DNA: TGTGCCAGTGGCCCCCCGACACGGGGACATGGCTACACCTTC.